These T cell receptor beta chains were read from a single sample in a study of cytotoxic CD8 clonotypes in ibrutinib-treated CLL. TCRdb keeps only in-frame clones here, not all; method: immunoSEQ multiplex PCR. The sample lists about 50,000 clones; over 80% were seen once. The material was PBMCs, obtained after 24 months of ibrutinib treatment. The source of these receptors is a human donor with chronic lymphocytic leukemia. Both conserved end residues are part of each CDR3.

V gene: TRBV10-3
CDR3 protein: CAISESGSGFGYGYTF

V gene: TRBV28
CDR3 protein: CASSLPLAGTGELFF

V gene: TRBV5-1
CDR3 protein: CASSTGQGRETQYF

V gene: TRBV10-3
CDR3 protein: CAISEQGGQPQHF

V gene: TRBV5-6
CDR3 protein: CASRWGPTNEETQYF

V gene: TRBV6-1
CDR3 protein: CASSERDTEAFF

V gene: TRBV7-2
CDR3 protein: CASSLEAGDSYEQYF

V gene: TRBV6-1
CDR3 protein: CASSEAGGFGYTF

V gene: TRBV6-6
CDR3 protein: CASSYAGVGEQYF

V gene: TRBV7-9
CDR3 protein: CASSIQGTGELFF

V gene: TRBV7-2
CDR3 protein: CASSLGHLDGYTF

V gene: TRBV4-2
CDR3 protein: CASSQELAAYNEQFF

V gene: TRBV5-1
CDR3 protein: CASSLEGDSQETQYF

V gene: TRBV7-9
CDR3 protein: CASSTNSPFAWTGLYGYTF

V gene: TRBV15
CDR3 protein: CATSRATDTQYF

V gene: TRBV30
CDR3 protein: CAWRTANTGELFF

V gene: TRBV7-9
CDR3 protein: CASSSRDKGREQYF

V gene: TRBV5-1
CDR3 protein: CASSLAAEGYEQYF

V gene: TRBV7-2
CDR3 protein: CASSSPGIQETQYF

V gene: TRBV2
CDR3 protein: CATQGQGTDTQYF

V gene: TRBV11-2
CDR3 protein: CASSLGPGQGKNTEAFF

V gene: TRBV6-1
CDR3 protein: CASGRLQGAGGELFF

V gene: TRBV6-4
CDR3 protein: CASSDSGLAGTQYF

V gene: TRBV10-3
CDR3 protein: CAISDPFKLAGADTQYF

V gene: TRBV4-1
CDR3 protein: CASRRPGINTEAFF

V gene: TRBV15
CDR3 protein: CATSGLAEDYEQYF

V gene: TRBV6-1
CDR3 protein: CASSEPGLAGYEQYF

V gene: TRBV6-4
CDR3 protein: CARRNRLTNYGYTF

V gene: TRBV28
CDR3 protein: CASRRNTEAFF

V gene: TRBV7-9
CDR3 protein: CASRPGSGGDNSPLHF

V gene: TRBV10-1
CDR3 protein: CASRPGTGSSEQYF

V gene: TRBV5-1
CDR3 protein: CASSLVDSSYEQYF

V gene: TRBV6-5
CDR3 protein: CASRTEQETQYF

V gene: TRBV6-5
CDR3 protein: CASSYPVGEGYNEQFF

V gene: TRBV19
CDR3 protein: CASSRQGPDEQFF

V gene: TRBV5-6
CDR3 protein: CASSLRHGTSPEQYF

V gene: TRBV9
CDR3 protein: CASSVELAQETQYF

V gene: TRBV7-8
CDR3 protein: CASSSLQGYTEAFF

V gene: TRBV19
CDR3 protein: CASSLTSGPYNEQFF

V gene: TRBV6-1
CDR3 protein: CASVGDRSYEQYF

V gene: TRBV29-1
CDR3 protein: CSVGAGSYNEQFF

V gene: TRBV19
CDR3 protein: CASRDRGLQETQYF

V gene: TRBV5-8
CDR3 protein: CASSLGGQGQNEQFF

V gene: TRBV27
CDR3 protein: CASSQTGTYGYTF

V gene: TRBV5-1
CDR3 protein: CASAPRGRKYNEQFF

V gene: TRBV19
CDR3 protein: CASSSPGQAPEQYF

V gene: TRBV28
CDR3 protein: CASSFPGGGARFF

V gene: TRBV10-2
CDR3 protein: CASRTLAKNIQYF

V gene: TRBV7-2
CDR3 protein: CASSLSKRNIQYF

V gene: TRBV5-1
CDR3 protein: CASSLDSANTGELFF

V gene: TRBV7-2
CDR3 protein: CASSGGGSDTEAFF

V gene: TRBV11-3
CDR3 protein: CASSLRQGSTGELFF

V gene: TRBV12-5
CDR3 protein: CASGLDGREETQYF

V gene: TRBV15
CDR3 protein: CATSRDGQLNTEAFF